The present TCR beta chain was sequenced within a study of T cells in Graves' hyperthyroidism and ophthalmopathy. Amplification yielded TCR beta CDR3 regions, with RNA transcripts as the source. During a first-round RT-PCR of the TCR CDR3, the HTBI primer set was used. MiXCR was run by TCRdb on the multiplex PCR reads, yielding one entry per CDR3 protein. This sample carries about 720,000 distinct CDR3 sequences, roughly 20% of them seen once, and the ten largest clones take over 15%. Each diagnosis drew on symptoms, thyroxine, TRAb, thyroid ultrasound and orbital computed tomography findings. Drawn at first hyperthyroidism diagnosis, the blood sample preceded any ophthalmopathy symptoms. Findings and caveats of the study: Most thyroid clonotypes with frequency above 0.001 were detected in blood. Before onset, by a median of approximately 6.2 months, the model predicted ophthalmopathy.

V lost 1 base to trimming and J lost 0 bases, with 4 bases between them. The CDR3 is made up of 14 amino acids. CDR1 and CDR2 (germline): MNHNS, SASEGT. This clonotype has more than one count but fewer than ten. The antigen remains undetermined. The rearrangement links TRBV6-1 to TRBJ2-1; no firm D call. The clonotype originates from a woman aged 50 to 60 with Graves' hyperthyroidism that later progressed to Graves' ophthalmopathy. Source material: blood. The DNA for the CDR3 is TGTGCCAGCAGTGAAGTTTCCTCCTACAATGAGCAGTTCTTC. Translation: CASSEVSSYNEQFF.